A single sample gave rise to the 14 T cell receptor beta chains below, sequenced in a study of tumor-infiltrating lymphocytes in primary liver carcinoma. TCR beta cDNA was reverse-transcribed from roughly 0.45 ug of total RNA. The reaction used a constant-region primer and ProtoScript II reverse transcriptase. Sequencing libraries for TCR beta derived from three nested multiplex PCR rounds that used slightly modified ARM-PCR. With TRBV1-TRBV30 forward primers and a C-beta reverse primer, the first two PCR rounds were run for around 11 cycles each. TCRdb independently ran MiXCR on the multiplex PCR reads; one entry per CDR3 protein. The sample comprises 320,000 or so distinct CDR3 sequences, 50% to 70% of which are singletons, and roughly 9% rests with the top ten. Germline DNA was also extracted, with blood RNA taken from unsorted whole blood. The specimen was peripheral blood. These receptor sequences come from a man between 40 and 49 years old with primary liver carcinoma and hepatitis B virus infection.

The J gene is TRBJ2-5, the V gene TRBV28; TRBD2 is a possible D gene (6 bases). V lost 6 bases, J lost 7 bases, and 15 bases lay in between. Germline V gene lookup returns CDR1 MDHEN and CDR2 SYDVKM. This CDR3 is 13 amino acids long. Here the CDR3 DNA reads TGTGCCAGCAGCCACGGAAGTAGCGGGACCCAGTACTTC. This gives the protein CASSHGSSGTQYF. The variable domain in full, completed from reference TRBV28 and TRBJ2-5, reads DVKVTQSSRYLVKRTGEKVFLECVQDMDHENMFWYRQDPGLGLRLIYFSYDVKMKEKGDIPEGYSVSREKKERFSLILESASTNQTSMYLCASSHGSSGTQYFGPGTRLLVL.

This chain connects TRBV11-2 to TRBJ2-4; a weak D match, TRBD2 (6 bases). The ends were cut back, 2 bases at V and 0 bases at J, with 14 bases in the middle. In germline, CDR1 is SGHAT, CDR2 FQNNGV. CDR3 length: 17 amino acids. The CDR3 DNA reads as TGTGCCAGCAGCTTATCCGCGGTGGGGGGAGCCAAAAACATTCAGTACTTC. Amino acid sequence: CASSLSAVGGAKNIQYF.

This clonotype has a single count. The conserved final phenylalanine or tryptophan is absent from the CDR3, which likely points to a read error. The gene calls are TRBV11-1 and TRBJ2-3; D is unresolved. Per the germline V gene, CDR1 is SGHAT and CDR2 is FQDESV (reference sequence). Trimming left V 1 base short and J 2 bases short, with 10 bases between. CDR3 length: 15 amino acids. CDR3 loop: CASSLEPSITDTQYL. CDR3 DNA sequence: TGTGCCAGCAGCTTAGAGCCGAGCATCACAGATACGCAGTATCTT.

This clonotype was found many times. This chain links TRBV6-5 with TRBJ2-2, with TRBD1 matching over 8 bases. V shed 6 bases and J 6 bases; nucleotides not matched to a gene: 9. CDR1 and CDR2 from the germline V gene are MNHEY and SVGAGI. The CDR3 consists of 15 residues. The chain's CDR3 is CASSLGQGWAGELFF. DNA of the CDR3: TGTGCCAGCAGCCTTGGACAGGGATGGGCCGGGGAGCTGTTTTTT.

For this clonotype: Compared with germline, one end of the junction differs, possibly owing to a read error. The rearrangement uses TRBV6-1 and TRBJ2-7, with 8 bases fitting TRBD1. This CDR3 is built from 16 residues. Germline values: CDR1 MNHNS, CDR2 SASEGT. CDR3 region: CVSSDGFGDRTYEQYF. Here the CDR3 DNA reads TGTGTCAGCAGTGACGGATTCGGGGACAGGACCTACGAGCAGTACTTC.

The chain combines TRBV6-6 with TRBJ2-1; TRBD2 aligns across 14 bases. Germline CDR1 is MNHNY and CDR2 is SVGAGI (reference sequence). V trimming: 0 bases; J trimming: 10 bases; junction bases outside the gene matches: 5. The CDR3 sequence is 16 residues long. CDR3 residues: CASSYSGTSGRREQFF. CDR3 in DNA: TGTGCCAGCAGTTACTCCGGGACTAGCGGGAGACGGGAGCAGTTCTTC.

This sequence joins TRBV2 and TRBJ2-3, with no clear D. The germline V and J ends were trimmed by 5 bases and 5 bases, with 14 bases remaining between them. CDR1 is SNHLY, CDR2 FYNNEI, per germline. The CDR3 loop spans 14 amino acids. CDR3 DNA sequence: TGTGCCAGCAGTTCTTACGGAGCCATAGATACGCAGTATTTT. This encodes CASSSYGAIDTQYF.

This sequence joins TRBV30 and TRBJ2-3; TRBD1 matches at 9 bases. The CDR3 consists of 15 residues. The germline CDR1 and CDR2 sequences are GTSNPN and SVGIG (reference sequence). V was pared by 4 bases and J by 4 bases, with 9 bases of the junction left unmatched. The CDR3 here is CAWTVGTGRADTQYF. CDR3 sequence (DNA): TGTGCCTGGACTGTAGGGACAGGGCGGGCAGATACGCAGTATTTT.

Of note for this clonotype: This could be a read error, since a much larger clone is one nucleotide away. The chain is built from TRBV12-3 or TRBV12-4 and TRBJ2-7, with a tentative D call TRBD1 (6 bases). Trimming took 7 bases from V and 0 from J, leaving 16 bases between them. The CDR3 runs to 15 residues. DNA for the CDR3: TGTGCCAGCAATTCCCGGACAGCCCACTCCTACGAGCAGTACTTC. Protein sequence: CASNSRTAHSYEQYF.

The chain combines TRBV10-3 with TRBJ2-5; D possibly corresponds to TRBD2 (6 bases). Germline V CDR1 and CDR2: ENHRY, SYGVKD. This CDR3 is built from 15 residues. Trimming pared 0 bases from V and 2 bases from J, leaving 10 bases between. CDR3 region: CAISESGGNQETQYF. CDR3 nucleotide sequence: TGTGCCATCAGTGAGTCCGGCGGGAATCAAGAGACCCAGTACTTC.

On this clonotype: A much larger clone is a single base away; this may be a read error. The chain combines TRBV7-9 with TRBJ1-4; D gene uncertain. Germline values: CDR1 SEHNR, CDR2 FQNEAQ (reference sequence). The CDR3 totals 11 residues. CDR3 residues: CANSGGEKLFF. The CDR3 DNA reads TGTGCCAACAGCGGTGGTGAAAAACTGTTTTTT. Combining the CDR3 with reference TRBV7-9 and TRBJ1-4 gives the whole variable domain DTGVSQNPRHKITKRGQNVTFRCDPISEHNRLYWYRQTLGQGPEFLTYFQNEAQLEKSRLLSDRFSAERPKGSFSTLEIQRTEQGDSAMYLCANSGGEKLFFGSGTQLSVL.

This clonotype came up a few times. The chain joins TRBV7-8 to TRBJ2-2; 9 bases line up with TRBD1. The CDR3 totals 17 residues. The J segment lost 6 bases and the V segment lost 0 bases, leaving 8 bases of the junction unmatched. In germline, CDR1 is SGHVS, CDR2 FQNEAQ. The DNA of the CDR3 is TGTGCCAGCAGCTTAGCGCCGGGACAGGGCGTCGCCGGGGAGCTGTTTTTT. Its protein is CASSLAPGQGVAGELFF.

As for this clonotype: The junction departs from germline at one end; a sequencing error may be responsible. CDR3 nucleotides: TGCAGCGGAAAGAGCACCTGGGAGCTGTTTTTT. Its protein is CSGKSTWELFF. The chain is built from TRBV29-1 and TRBJ2-2; D gene unclear. The CDR3 sequence is 11 residues long. Germline CDR1 SQVTM, CDR2 ANQGSEA.

Concerning this clonotype itself: Germline and junction disagree at one end, which may indicate a read error. CDR3 residues: CASSRPEGTGEQHF. The CDR3 nucleotides read TGCGCCAGCAGCCGTCCAGAAGGGACGGGGGAGCAGCACTTC. The rearrangement uses TRBV4-1 and TRBJ2-7, with D possibly being TRBD2 (6 bases). This CDR3 region has 14 residues. Germline V gene sequence: CDR1 MGHRA, CDR2 YSYEKL.